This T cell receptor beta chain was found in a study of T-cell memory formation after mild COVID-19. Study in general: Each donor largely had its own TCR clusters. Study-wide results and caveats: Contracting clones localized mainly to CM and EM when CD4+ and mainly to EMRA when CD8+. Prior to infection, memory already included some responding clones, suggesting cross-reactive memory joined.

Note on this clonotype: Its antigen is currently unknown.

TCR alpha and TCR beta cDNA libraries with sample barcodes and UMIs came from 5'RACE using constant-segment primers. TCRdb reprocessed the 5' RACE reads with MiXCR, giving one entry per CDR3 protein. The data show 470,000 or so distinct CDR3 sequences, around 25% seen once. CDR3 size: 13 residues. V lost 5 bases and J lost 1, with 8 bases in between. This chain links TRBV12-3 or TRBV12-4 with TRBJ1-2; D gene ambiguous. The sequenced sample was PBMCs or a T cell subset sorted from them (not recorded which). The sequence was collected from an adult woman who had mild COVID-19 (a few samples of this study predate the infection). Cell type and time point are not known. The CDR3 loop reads CASSIQRNYGYTF. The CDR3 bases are TGTGCCAGCAGTATACAGCGTAACTATGGCTACACCTTC.